The sample holds a few counts of the clone carrying this T cell receptor beta chain. Its target is not known. This record comes from a study of OX40 agonist ivuxolimab in advanced cancers. Some clones are missing from TCRdb's copy, which holds only in-frame ones; the method was immunoSEQ multiplex PCR. The data contain some 28,000 clones, around 86% of them singletons. Study-level points and caveats: Antigens targeted by the expanded peripheral T cells were not determined.

V shed 1 base and J shed 8 bases, with 6 bases lying between them. Germline assignment: CDR1 SGHVS and CDR2 FQNEAQ. The CDR3 sequence is 13 residues long. The chain is built from TRBV7-8 and TRBJ1-6; D gene ambiguous. This sequence was found in an adult with an advanced solid tumor such as melanoma, head and neck, liver or kidney cancer. Sequencing used CD4+ or CD8+ T cells sorted from blood, obtained in a trial of the OX40 agonist ivuxolimab. The CDR3 nucleotides read TGTGCCAGCAGCTTAGATGGGGATTCACCCCTCCACTTT. Translated, it gives CASSLDGDSPLHF.